The clone carrying this TCR beta chain was seen a few times. These data originate in a study of beta chain features in type 1 diabetes. Of the isolated RNA, all was reverse transcribed, and so the sequenced material was expressed TCRB transcripts. Clones were read by immunoSEQ multiplex PCR, and TCRdb kept only the in-frame ones, dropping some. The sample holds 350,000 to 400,000 clones, about 15% seen once. Germline V gene lookup returns CDR1 GTSNPN and CDR2 SVGIG (reference sequence). Germline trimming cut 6 bases from V and 6 bases from J; bases unmatched to any gene: 11. The CDR3 consists of 15 residues.

The chain combines TRBV30 with TRBJ1-4, with 9 bases matching TRBD1. Sequencing was carried out using naive CD4+ T cells from blood. The sequence was obtained from a woman in her late teens or twenties in good health. The DNA for the CDR3 is TGTGCCTGCCAAGGAAAGGGGACAGGGTATGAAAAACTGTTTTTT. It translates to CACQGKGTGYEKLFF.